This T cell receptor (beta chain) emerged from a study of OX40 agonist ivuxolimab in advanced cancers. Study as a whole: Patients with hepatocellular carcinoma, melanoma, renal cell or head and neck cancer made up the dose-escalation patients. A mean age of roughly 62 years, range about 23 to 90, was recorded, and roughly 83% were male. General study findings and limits: A proportion of nonresponders additionally exhibited low normalized T-cell clonal expansion.

V lost 0 bases to trimming and J lost 6 bases, with 0 bases between them. CDR3 length: 12 residues. In germline, CDR1 is SGHVS, CDR2 FNYEAQ. Comments on this clone: Its target is unknown.

Only in-frame clones appear in the TCRdb table, and some are missing; sequencing was by immunoSEQ multiplex PCR. In the table there are tens of thousands of clones, roughly 84% of which are singletons. The source is an adult with an advanced solid tumor such as melanoma, head and neck, liver or kidney cancer. The sample consisted of CD4+ or CD8+ T cells sorted from blood, taken in a trial of the OX40 agonist ivuxolimab. The rearrangement uses TRBV7-6 and TRBJ1-6, with D unresolved. CDR3 coding DNA: TGTGCCAGCAGCTTAGCTAATTCACCCCTCCACTTT. Encoded protein: CASSLANSPLHF. Full variable domain (outside the CDR3, taken from reference TRBV7-6 and TRBJ1-6): GAGVSQSPRYKVTKRGQDVALRCDPISGHVSLYWYRQALGQGPEFLTYFNYEAQQDKSGLPNDRFSAERPEGSISTLTIQRTEQRDSAMYRCASSLANSPLHFGNGTRLTVT.